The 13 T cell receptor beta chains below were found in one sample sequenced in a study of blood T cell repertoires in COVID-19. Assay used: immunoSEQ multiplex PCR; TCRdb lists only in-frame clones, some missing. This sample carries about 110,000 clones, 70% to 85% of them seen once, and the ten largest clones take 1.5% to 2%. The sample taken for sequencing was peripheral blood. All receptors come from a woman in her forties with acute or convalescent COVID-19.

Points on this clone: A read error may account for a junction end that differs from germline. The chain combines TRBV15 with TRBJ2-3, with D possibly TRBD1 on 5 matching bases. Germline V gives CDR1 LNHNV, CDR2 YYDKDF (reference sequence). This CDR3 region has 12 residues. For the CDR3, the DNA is TGTGCCACCAGCAGAGACCAGGGTTCCACGGGTTTT. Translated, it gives CATSRDQGSTGF.

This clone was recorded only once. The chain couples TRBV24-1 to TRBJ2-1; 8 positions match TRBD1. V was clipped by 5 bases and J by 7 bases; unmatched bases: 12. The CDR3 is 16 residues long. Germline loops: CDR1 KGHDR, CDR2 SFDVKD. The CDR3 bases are TGTGCCACCAGTGCGTCAGGGCAGGGGGCGAAAAATGAGCAGTTCTTC. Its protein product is CATSASGQGAKNEQFF.

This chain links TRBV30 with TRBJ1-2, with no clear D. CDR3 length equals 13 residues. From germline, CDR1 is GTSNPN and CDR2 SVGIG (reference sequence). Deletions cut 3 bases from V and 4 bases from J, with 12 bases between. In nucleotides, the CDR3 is TGTGCCTGGAGCGTCACAGCCCGCTATGGCTACACCTTC. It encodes CAWSVTARYGYTF. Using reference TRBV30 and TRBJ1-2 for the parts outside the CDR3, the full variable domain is SQTIHQWPATLVQPVGSPLSLECTVEGTSNPNLYWYRQAAGRGLQLLFYSVGIGQISSEVPQNLSASRPQDRQFILSSKKLLLSDSGFYLCAWSVTARYGYTFGSGTRLTVV.

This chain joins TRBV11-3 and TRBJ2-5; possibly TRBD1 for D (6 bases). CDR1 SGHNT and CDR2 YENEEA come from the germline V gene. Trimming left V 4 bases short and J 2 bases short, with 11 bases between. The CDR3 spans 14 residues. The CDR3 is CASSSRTEQETQYF. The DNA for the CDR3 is TGTGCCAGCAGCTCCCGGACAGAACAAGAGACCCAGTACTTC. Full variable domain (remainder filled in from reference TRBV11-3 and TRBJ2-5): EAGVVQSPRYKIIEKKQPVAFWCNPISGHNTLYWYLQNLGQGPELLIRYENEEAVDDSQLPKDRFSAERLKGVDSTLKIQPAELGDSAVYLCASSSRTEQETQYFGPGTRLLVL.

CDR3 bases: TGTGCCAGCAGCGTGAGCGGGGGGGCCTTGGGCGGGGAGCTGTTTTTT. Its protein product is CASSVSGGALGGELFF. The rearrangement links TRBV9 to TRBJ2-2; 10 positions match TRBD2. The CDR3 contains 16 residues. After removal of 2 bases from V and 7 bases from J, the junction contained 8 bases not matched to a gene. Germline V gene lookup returns CDR1 SGDLS and CDR2 YYNGEE.

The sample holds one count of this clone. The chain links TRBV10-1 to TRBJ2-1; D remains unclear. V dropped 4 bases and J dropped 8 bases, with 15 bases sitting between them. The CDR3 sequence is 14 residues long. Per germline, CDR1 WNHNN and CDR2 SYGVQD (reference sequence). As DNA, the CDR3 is TGCGCCAGCAGTGGTGGCGGAATGGGTCATGAGCAGTTCTTC. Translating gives CASSGGGMGHEQFF.

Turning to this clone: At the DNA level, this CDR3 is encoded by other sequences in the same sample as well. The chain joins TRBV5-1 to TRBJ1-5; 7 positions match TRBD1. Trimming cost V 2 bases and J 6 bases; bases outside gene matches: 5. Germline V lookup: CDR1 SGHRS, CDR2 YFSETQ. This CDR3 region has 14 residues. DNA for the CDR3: TGCGCCAGCAGCTTAGGGGGCGCGGGTCAGCCCCAGCATTTT. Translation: CASSLGGAGQPQHF. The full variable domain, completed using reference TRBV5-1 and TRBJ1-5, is KAGVTQTPRYLIKTRGQQVTLSCSPISGHRSVSWYQQTPGQGLQFLFEYFSETQRNKGNFPGRFSGRQFSNSRSEMNVSTLELGDSALYLCASSLGGAGQPQHFGDGTRLSIL.

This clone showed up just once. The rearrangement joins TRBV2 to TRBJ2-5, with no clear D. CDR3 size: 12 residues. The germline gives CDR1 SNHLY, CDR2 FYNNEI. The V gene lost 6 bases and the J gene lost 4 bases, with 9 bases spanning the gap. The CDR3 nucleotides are TGTGCCAGCAGAGACATCGGAGAGACCCAGTACTTC. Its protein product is CASRDIGETQYF.

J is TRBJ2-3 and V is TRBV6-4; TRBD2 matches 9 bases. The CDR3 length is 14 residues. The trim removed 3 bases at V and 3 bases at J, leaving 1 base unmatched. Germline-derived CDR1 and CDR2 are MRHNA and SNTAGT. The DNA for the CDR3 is TGTGCCAGCAGTGAAACTAGCGGGACAGATACGCAGTATTTT. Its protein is CASSETSGTDTQYF.

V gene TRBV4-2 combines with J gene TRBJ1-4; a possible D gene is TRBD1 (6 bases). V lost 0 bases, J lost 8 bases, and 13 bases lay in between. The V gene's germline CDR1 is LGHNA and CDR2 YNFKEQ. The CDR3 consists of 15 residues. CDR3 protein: CASSQEPGTTEKLFF. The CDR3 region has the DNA TGTGCCAGCAGCCAAGAACCCGGGACAACAGAAAAACTGTTTTTT.

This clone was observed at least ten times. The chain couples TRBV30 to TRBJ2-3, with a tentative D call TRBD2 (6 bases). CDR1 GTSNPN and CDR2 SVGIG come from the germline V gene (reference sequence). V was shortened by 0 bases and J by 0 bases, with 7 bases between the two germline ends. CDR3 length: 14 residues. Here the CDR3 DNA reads TGTGCCTGGAGTGTAGGGACTAGCACAGATACGCAGTATTTT. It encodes CAWSVGTSTDTQYF. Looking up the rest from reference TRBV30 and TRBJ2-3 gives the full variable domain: SQTIHQWPATLVQPVGSPLSLECTVEGTSNPNLYWYRQAAGRGLQLLFYSVGIGQISSEVPQNLSASRPQDRQFILSSKKLLLSDSGFYLCAWSVGTSTDTQYFGPGTRLTVL.

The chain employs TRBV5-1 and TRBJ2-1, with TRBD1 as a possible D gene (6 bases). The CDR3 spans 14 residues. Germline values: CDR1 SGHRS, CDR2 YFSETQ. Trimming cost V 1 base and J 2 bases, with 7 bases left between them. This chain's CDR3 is CASSLPGAYNEQFF. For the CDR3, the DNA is TGCGCCAGCAGCTTGCCAGGGGCCTACAATGAGCAGTTCTTC. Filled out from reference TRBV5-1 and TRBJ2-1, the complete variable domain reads KAGVTQTPRYLIKTRGQQVTLSCSPISGHRSVSWYQQTPGQGLQFLFEYFSETQRNKGNFPGRFSGRQFSNSRSEMNVSTLELGDSALYLCASSLPGAYNEQFFGPGTRLTVL.

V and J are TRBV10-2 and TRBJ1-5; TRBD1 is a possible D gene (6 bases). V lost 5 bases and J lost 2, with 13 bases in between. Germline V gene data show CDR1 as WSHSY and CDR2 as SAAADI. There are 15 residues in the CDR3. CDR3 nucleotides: TGCGCCAGCAGTTCACAGGGAGGGGGCAATCAGCCCCAGCATTTT. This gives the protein CASSSQGGGNQPQHF.